A single sample gave rise to the 20 T cell receptor beta chains below, sequenced in a study of response to subunit inactivated influenza vaccine. Via MiXCR, TCRdb re-called the RT-PCR reads, giving one row per CDR3 protein. The data contain 650,000 or so distinct CDR3 sequences, 12% to 15% of them singletons. Material: PBMCs from blood, obtained around two weeks before vaccination. The origin of the receptors is a man aged 50-59 years who received an inactivated influenza vaccine.

The chain combines TRBV12-3 or TRBV12-4 with TRBJ2-6; D call uncertain. Between the trimmed V and J ends, which lost 1 base and 3 bases, there was a span of 10 bases. The CDR3 extends over 16 amino acids. CDR3 protein: CASSLGLKGGANVLTF. The CDR3 DNA is TGTGCCAGCAGTTTAGGTCTTAAGGGTGGGGCCAACGTCCTGACTTTC.

In its sample, this clonotype was seen many times. V is TRBV5-1 and J is TRBJ2-5, with 9 bases identical to TRBD1. This CDR3 spans 15 amino acids. Per germline, CDR1 SGHRS and CDR2 YFSETQ. The V gene end was trimmed by 4 bases and the J gene end by 1 base; junction bases not matched to a gene: 5. Written as DNA, the CDR3 is TGCGCCAGCAGCGCCGGGACAGGGTTCCAAGAGACCCAGTACTTC. This gives the protein CASSAGTGFQETQYF.

This clonotype was seen only a few times. The rearrangement uses TRBV7-2 and TRBJ1-1; D ambiguous. Per the germline V gene, CDR1 is SGHTA and CDR2 is FQGNSA. Between the trimmed V and J ends, which lost 6 bases and 2 bases, there was a span of 13 bases. This CDR3 contains 14 residues. CDR3 coding DNA: TGTGCCAGCAGACCTTGGGAGGGAAACACTGAAGCTTTCTTT. Amino acids: CASRPWEGNTEAFF. Based on the CDR3 plus reference TRBV7-2 and TRBJ1-1, the full variable domain is GAGVSQSPSNKVTEKGKDVELRCDPISGHTALYWYRQSLGQGLEFLIYFQGNSAPDKSGLPSDRFSAERTGGSVSTLTIQRTQQEDSAVYLCASRPWEGNTEAFFGQGTRLTVV.

The CDR3: CASSVTYKGEQYF. CDR3 in DNA: TGTGCCAGCAGCGTAACTTACAAAGGCGAGCAGTACTTC. The chain couples TRBV9 to TRBJ2-7; no firm D call. This CDR3 has 13 residues. CDR1 and CDR2 (germline): SGDLS, YYNGEE. Trimming cost V 1 base and J 6 bases, with 11 bases left between them.

This clonotype was counted once. This chain joins TRBV10-3 and TRBJ1-5; TRBD1 agrees at 7 bases. This CDR3 has 13 amino acids. CDR1 and CDR2 from the germline V gene are ENHRY and SYGVKD. V lost 6 bases and J lost 5; bases outside the gene matches: 4. CDR3 in DNA: TGTGCCATCAGGGACAGGCTGGATCAGCCCCAGCATTTT. Amino acid sequence: CAIRDRLDQPQHF.

This clonotype occurred many times. This chain joins TRBV2 and TRBJ2-7; D unresolved. With 3 bases removed from V and 3 bases from J, the gap between germline ends came to 12 bases. The CDR3 has 14 residues. CDR1 is SNHLY, CDR2 FYNNEI, per germline. This CDR3 is CASSETGSSYEQYF. The DNA of the CDR3 is TGTGCCAGCAGTGAGACCGGCAGCAGCTACGAGCAGTACTTC. Supplemented by reference TRBV2 and TRBJ2-7, the full variable domain reads EPEVTQTPSHQVTQMGQEVILRCVPISNHLYFYWYRQILGQKVEFLVSFYNNEISEKSEIFDDQFSVERPDGSNFTLKIRSTKLEDSAMYFCASSETGSSYEQYFGPGTRLTVT.

The rearrangement joins TRBV6-4 to TRBJ2-6; the D is unclear. The CDR3 sequence is 16 residues long. V was clipped by 5 bases and J by 0 bases, with 11 bases between them. Germline loops: CDR1 MRHNA, CDR2 SNTAGT. The CDR3 DNA follows: TGTGCCAGCAGTCCCGCGATGAGCTCTGGGGCCAACGTCCTGACTTTC. Amino acid sequence: CASSPAMSSGANVLTF.

This clonotype was counted between two and nine times. The V gene is TRBV24-1, the J gene TRBJ2-1, with D possibly TRBD1 on 6 matching bases. Germline lookup yields CDR1 KGHDR and CDR2 SFDVKD. There are 16 residues in the CDR3. Trimming pared 4 bases from V and 2 bases from J, leaving 14 bases between. The CDR3 sequence is CATSDRGVGTYNEQFF. The CDR3 coding sequence is TGTGCCACCAGTGACAGGGGCGTCGGAACCTACAATGAGCAGTTCTTC.

This clonotype was seen many times. The genes are TRBV4-1 and TRBJ2-2; perhaps D is TRBD1 or TRBD2 (5 bases each). V lost 4 bases, J lost 6 bases, and 15 bases lay in between. The CDR3 runs to 15 residues. Germline values: CDR1 MGHRA, CDR2 YSYEKL. For the CDR3, the DNA is TGCGCCAGCAGCCCGGGACGGATGAGGTCCGGGGAGCTGTTTTTT. Protein sequence: CASSPGRMRSGELFF.

This rearrangement joins TRBV10-3 to TRBJ2-2, with 8 bases matching TRBD1. The CDR3 sequence is 15 residues long. V shed 6 bases and J 0 bases; nucleotides not matched to a gene: 3. Germline assignment: CDR1 ENHRY and CDR2 SYGVKD. This chain's CDR3 is CAIRGTGPNTGELFF. The CDR3, as DNA: TGTGCCATCAGGGGGACAGGCCCGAACACCGGGGAGCTGTTTTTT.

This clonotype occurred many times. The rearrangement joins TRBV20-1 to TRBJ2-3; 8 bases are a match to TRBD2. V lost 1 base and J lost 7; bases outside the gene matches: 16. The CDR3 length is 17 residues. The germline gives CDR1 DFQATT, CDR2 SNEGSKA (reference sequence). The DNA for the CDR3 is TGCAGTGCTAGAGCCGGGGGGGTACGGCAGGGGACATATACGCAGTATTTT. Amino acid sequence: CSARAGGVRQGTYTQYF.

The chain uses TRBV10-3 and TRBJ2-5; 9 bases are shared with TRBD2. The V gene end was trimmed by 2 bases and the J gene end by 4 bases; junction bases not matched to a gene: 8. The CDR3 is 16 residues long. Germline V gene sequence: CDR1 ENHRY, CDR2 SYGVKD. For the CDR3, the DNA is TGTGCCATCAGTGAGATCGCGGGAGGGCCCTCAGAGACCCAGTACTTC. This sequence encodes CAISEIAGGPSETQYF.

This clonotype turned up a few times. The chain links TRBV6-2 or TRBV6-3 to TRBJ2-5; D is perhaps TRBD1 (6 bases). Deletions cut 8 bases from V and 2 bases from J, with 18 bases between. The CDR3 totals 15 residues. Germline CDR1 and CDR2: MNHEY and SVGEGT. CDR3 residues: CASRVWTVGQETQYF. The CDR3 DNA is TGTGCCAGCCGGGTGTGGACAGTAGGACAAGAGACCCAGTACTTC.

The chain employs TRBV7-2 and TRBJ1-2, with a weak D call TRBD1 (5 bases). The CDR3 is 14 residues long. Looked up from germline, CDR1 is SGHTA and CDR2 is FQGNSA. The V end lost 5 bases, the J end lost 8 bases, and 18 bases lay between the germline ends. CDR3 sequence (DNA): TGTGCCAGCAGCAAATCGGGACGGTTTTTCGGCTACACCTTC. It codes for CASSKSGRFFGYTF.

The sample holds a few counts of this clonotype. The genes are TRBV28 and TRBJ2-1; 14 nucleotides match TRBD2. The CDR3 runs 16 residues. V was clipped by 6 bases and J by 6 bases; unmatched bases: 7. CDR1 is MDHEN and CDR2 is SYDVKM in the germline V gene. The CDR3 is CASRLRTSGGPNEQFF. The CDR3 region has the DNA TGTGCCAGCAGACTCCGGACTAGCGGGGGGCCCAATGAGCAGTTCTTC.

This clonotype was recorded a few times. V and J are TRBV27 and TRBJ1-1; D might be TRBD1 (6 bases). This CDR3 comprises 15 residues. The germline gives CDR1 MNHEY, CDR2 SMNVEV (reference sequence). Between the trimmed V and J ends, which lost 4 bases and 5 bases, there was a span of 17 bases. The CDR3 sequence is CASSSLPGGQTEAFF. The CDR3, as DNA: TGTGCCAGCAGTTCCCTCCCGGGGGGGCAAACTGAAGCTTTCTTT.

This clonotype was detected a few times. The rearrangement links TRBV7-9 to TRBJ2-7, with 7 positions matching TRBD1. The germline gives CDR1 SEHNR, CDR2 FQNEAQ (reference sequence). The CDR3 has 14 amino acids. After removal of 4 bases from V and 3 bases from J, the junction contained 6 bases not matched to a gene. As DNA, the CDR3 is TGTGCCAGCAGCTCCAGGGGACAGAACTACGAGCAGTACTTC. Translating gives CASSSRGQNYEQYF.

This chain uses TRBV20-1 with TRBJ1-4; no clear D gene. From germline, CDR1 is DFQATT and CDR2 SNEGSKA (reference sequence). The length of the CDR3 is 13 residues. V was clipped by 2 bases and J by 3 bases, with 7 bases between them. The CDR3 loop reads CSARNGPNEKLFF. The DNA for the CDR3 is TGCAGTGCTAGAAATGGGCCTAATGAAAAACTGTTTTTT.

Only a few counts were recorded for this clonotype. CDR3 residues: CASSFQDRGYEQYF. The DNA of the CDR3 is TGTGCCAGCAGTTTCCAGGACAGAGGCTACGAGCAGTACTTC. The V call is TRBV12-3 or TRBV12-4, the J call TRBJ2-7, with a tentative D call TRBD1 (6 bases). The CDR3 length is 14 residues. Trimming removed 3 bases from V and 3 bases from J, with 12 bases in between.

This clonotype was detected a few times. The CDR3 DNA reads as TGCGCCAGCAGCTTGGGGTGGGGAAAACAGGCAGATACGCAGTATTTT. Residues: CASSLGWGKQADTQYF. V is TRBV5-1 and J is TRBJ2-3; possible D gene TRBD1, 5 bases. Per the germline V gene, CDR1 is SGHRS and CDR2 is YFSETQ. This CDR3 has 16 amino acids. Trimming pared 0 bases from V and 4 bases from J, leaving 15 bases between.